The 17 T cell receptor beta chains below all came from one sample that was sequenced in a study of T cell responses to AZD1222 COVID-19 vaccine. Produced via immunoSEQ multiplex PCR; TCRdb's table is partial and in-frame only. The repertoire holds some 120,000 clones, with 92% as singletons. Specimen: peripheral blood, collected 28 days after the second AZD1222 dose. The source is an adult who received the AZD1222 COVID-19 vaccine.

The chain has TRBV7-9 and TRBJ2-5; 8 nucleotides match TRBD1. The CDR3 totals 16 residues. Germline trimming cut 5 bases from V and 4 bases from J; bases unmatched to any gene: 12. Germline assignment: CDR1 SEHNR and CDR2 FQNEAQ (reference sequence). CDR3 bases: TGTGCCAGCAGCCGACAGGCTGGACAGGGAGGAGAGACCCAGTACTTC. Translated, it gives CASSRQAGQGGETQYF.

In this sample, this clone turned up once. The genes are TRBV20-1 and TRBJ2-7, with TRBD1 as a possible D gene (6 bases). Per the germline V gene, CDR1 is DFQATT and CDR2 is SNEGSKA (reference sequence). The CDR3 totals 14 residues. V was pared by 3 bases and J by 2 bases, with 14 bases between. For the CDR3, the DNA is TGCAGTGCTAGTACCGGACAGTACCCCTACGAGCAGTACTTC. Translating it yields CSASTGQYPYEQYF.

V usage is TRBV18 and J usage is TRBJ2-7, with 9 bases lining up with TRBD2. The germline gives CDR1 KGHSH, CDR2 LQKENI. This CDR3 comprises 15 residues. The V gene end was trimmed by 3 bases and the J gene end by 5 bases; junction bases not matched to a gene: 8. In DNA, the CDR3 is TGTGCCAGCTCACCGCCTAGCGGGACGTATCACGAGCAGTACTTC. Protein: CASSPPSGTYHEQYF.

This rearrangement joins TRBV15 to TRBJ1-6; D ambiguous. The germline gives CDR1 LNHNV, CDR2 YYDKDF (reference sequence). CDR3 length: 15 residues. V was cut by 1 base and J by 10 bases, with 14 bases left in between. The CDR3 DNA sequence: TGTGCCACCAGCAGAGTTACAGTCGGAGGGTCACCCCTCCACTTT. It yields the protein CATSRVTVGGSPLHF. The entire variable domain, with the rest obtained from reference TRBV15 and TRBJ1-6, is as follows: DAMVIQNPRYQVTQFGKPVTLSCSQTLNHNVMYWYQQKSSQAPKLLFHYYDKDFNNEADTPDNFQSRRPNTSFCFLDIRSPGLGDTAMYLCATSRVTVGGSPLHFGNGTRLTVT.

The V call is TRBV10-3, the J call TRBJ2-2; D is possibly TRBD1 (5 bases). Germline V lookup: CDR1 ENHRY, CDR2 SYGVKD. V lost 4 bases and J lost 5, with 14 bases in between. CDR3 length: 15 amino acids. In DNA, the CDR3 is TGTGCCATCAGTGCAGAAGGGGCTGGGACCGGGGAGCTGTTTTTT. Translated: CAISAEGAGTGELFF.

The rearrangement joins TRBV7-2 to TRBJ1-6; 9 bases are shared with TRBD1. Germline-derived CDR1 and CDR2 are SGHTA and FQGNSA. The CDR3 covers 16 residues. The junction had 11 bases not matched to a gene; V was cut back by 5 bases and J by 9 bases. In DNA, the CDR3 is TGTGCCAGCAGCCACCGAACAGGGGGCTCCGTTTCACCCCTCCACTTT. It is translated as CASSHRTGGSVSPLHF.

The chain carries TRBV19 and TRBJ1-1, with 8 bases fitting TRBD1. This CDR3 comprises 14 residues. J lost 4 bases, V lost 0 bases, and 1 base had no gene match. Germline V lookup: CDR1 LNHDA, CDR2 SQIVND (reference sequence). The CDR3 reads CASSIEGQGTEAFF. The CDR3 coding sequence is TGTGCCAGTAGTATAGAAGGACAGGGCACTGAAGCTTTCTTT.

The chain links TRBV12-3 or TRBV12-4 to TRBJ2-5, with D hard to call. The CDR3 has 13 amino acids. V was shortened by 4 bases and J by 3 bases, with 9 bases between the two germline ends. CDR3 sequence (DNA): TGTGCCAGCAGTTCGGACGCTAAAGAGACCCAGTACTTC. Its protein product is CASSSDAKETQYF.

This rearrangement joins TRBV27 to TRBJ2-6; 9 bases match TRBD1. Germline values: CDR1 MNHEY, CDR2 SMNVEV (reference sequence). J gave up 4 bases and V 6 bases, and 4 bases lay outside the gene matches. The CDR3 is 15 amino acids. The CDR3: CASSGTGTGANVLTF. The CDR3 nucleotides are TGTGCCAGCAGCGGGACAGGGACCGGGGCCAACGTCCTGACTTTC.

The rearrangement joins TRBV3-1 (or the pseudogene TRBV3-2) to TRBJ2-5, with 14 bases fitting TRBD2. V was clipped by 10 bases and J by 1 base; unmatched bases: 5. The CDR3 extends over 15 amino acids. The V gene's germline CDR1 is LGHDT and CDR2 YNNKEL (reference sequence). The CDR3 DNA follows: TGTGCCACCAGGACTAGCGGGGGGCCCCAAGAGACCCAGTACTTC. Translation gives CATRTSGGPQETQYF.

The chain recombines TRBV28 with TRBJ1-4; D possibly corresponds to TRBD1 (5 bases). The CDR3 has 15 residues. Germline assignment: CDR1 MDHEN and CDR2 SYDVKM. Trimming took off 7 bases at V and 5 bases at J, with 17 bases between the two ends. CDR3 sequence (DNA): TGTGCCAGCACCACGGGGGGGGTCTACAATGAAAAACTGTTTTTT. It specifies CASTTGGVYNEKLFF.

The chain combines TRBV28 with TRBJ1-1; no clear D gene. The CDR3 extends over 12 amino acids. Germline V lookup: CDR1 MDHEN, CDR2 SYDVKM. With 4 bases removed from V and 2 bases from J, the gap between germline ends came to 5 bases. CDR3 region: CASSSDNTEAFF. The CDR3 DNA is TGTGCCAGCAGTTCAGACAACACTGAAGCTTTCTTT.

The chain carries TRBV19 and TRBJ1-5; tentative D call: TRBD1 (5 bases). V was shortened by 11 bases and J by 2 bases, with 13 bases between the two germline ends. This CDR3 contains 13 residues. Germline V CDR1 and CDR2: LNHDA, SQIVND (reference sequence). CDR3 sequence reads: CAGSGTGNQPQHF. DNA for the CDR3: TGTGCCGGATCCGGGACGGGCAATCAGCCCCAGCATTTT.

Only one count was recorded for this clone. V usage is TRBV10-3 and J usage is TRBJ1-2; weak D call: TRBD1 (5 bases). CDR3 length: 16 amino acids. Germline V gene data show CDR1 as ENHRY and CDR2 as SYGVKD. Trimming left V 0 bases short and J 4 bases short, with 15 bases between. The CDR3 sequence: CAISESNNRMVYGYTF. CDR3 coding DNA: TGTGCCATCAGTGAGTCGAATAACAGGATGGTCTATGGCTACACCTTC.

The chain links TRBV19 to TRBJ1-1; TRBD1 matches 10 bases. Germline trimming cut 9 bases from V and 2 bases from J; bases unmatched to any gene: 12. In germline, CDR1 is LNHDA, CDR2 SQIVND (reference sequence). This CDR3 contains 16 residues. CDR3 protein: CASRDRGGLKNTEAFF. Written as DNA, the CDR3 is TGTGCCAGCAGGGACAGGGGTGGGCTTAAAAACACTGAAGCTTTCTTT.

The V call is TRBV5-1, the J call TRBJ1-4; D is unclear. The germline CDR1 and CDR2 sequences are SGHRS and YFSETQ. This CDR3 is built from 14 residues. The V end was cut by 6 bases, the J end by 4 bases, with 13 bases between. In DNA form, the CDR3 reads TGCGCCAGCACCCAAGGAACAAGTAATGAAAAACTGTTTTTT. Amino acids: CASTQGTSNEKLFF.

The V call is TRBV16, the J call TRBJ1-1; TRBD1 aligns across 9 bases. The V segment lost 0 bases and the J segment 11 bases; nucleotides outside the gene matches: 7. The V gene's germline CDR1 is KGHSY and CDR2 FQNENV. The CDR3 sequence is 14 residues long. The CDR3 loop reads CASSQSGQGSAAFF. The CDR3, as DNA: TGTGCCAGCAGCCAATCGGGACAGGGATCTGCGGCTTTCTTT.